Following are 4 T cell receptor beta chains from one sample sequenced in a study of early stage breast cancer tumors. Sequencing was performed with immunoSEQ multiplex PCR; in TCRdb, only in-frame clones are kept and a portion is missing. Of about 30,000 clones listed, approximately 75% are singletons. The sequencing sample was made of blood. These receptors all come from a person aged 45-60 years with breast cancer.

This sequence joins TRBV6-1 and TRBJ1-2, with D possibly matching TRBD1 (5 bases). Trimming cost V 1 base and J 6 bases, with 9 bases left between them. The germline V gene encodes CDR1 MNHNS and CDR2 SASEGT. The length of the CDR3 is 13 residues. The CDR3 DNA reads as TGTGCCAGCAGTGAAGGGGGCAGCCATGGCTACACCTTC. Residues: CASSEGGSHGYTF.

This clone showed up just a few times. The chain employs TRBV27 and TRBJ2-7, with 7 bases matching TRBD1. Trimming removed 7 bases from V and 1 base from J; junction bases left unmatched: 4. Germline V CDR1 and CDR2: MNHEY, SMNVEV (reference sequence). The CDR3 runs 13 residues. CDR3 DNA sequence: TGTGCCAGCAACCTACAGGGGTCCTACGAGCAGTACTTC. Its translation: CASNLQGSYEQYF.

The chain employs TRBV6-5 and TRBJ2-3; 7 bases map to TRBD2. CDR1 is MNHEY and CDR2 is SVGAGI in the germline V gene. V was pared by 7 bases and J by 4 bases, with 5 bases of the junction left unmatched. The CDR3 runs to 13 residues. The CDR3: CASNPGGPDTQYF. CDR3 DNA sequence: TGTGCCAGCAACCCGGGAGGACCAGATACGCAGTATTTT.

J is TRBJ2-1 and V is TRBV18; 10 nucleotides agree with TRBD2. V shed 3 bases and J 4 bases; nucleotides not matched to a gene: 3. Germline CDR1 reads KGHSH; CDR2 reads LQKENI. The length of the CDR3 is 15 residues. The CDR3 DNA sequence: TGTGCCAGCTCACCGCGGACTAGCGGTTACAATGAGCAGTTCTTC. Its protein product is CASSPRTSGYNEQFF. Based on the CDR3 plus reference TRBV18 and TRBJ2-1, the full variable domain is NAGVMQNPRHLVRRRGQEARLRCSPMKGHSHVYWYRQLPEEGLKFMVYLQKENIIDESGMPKERFSAEFPKEGPSILRIQQVVRGDSAAYFCASSPRTSGYNEQFFGPGTRLTVL.